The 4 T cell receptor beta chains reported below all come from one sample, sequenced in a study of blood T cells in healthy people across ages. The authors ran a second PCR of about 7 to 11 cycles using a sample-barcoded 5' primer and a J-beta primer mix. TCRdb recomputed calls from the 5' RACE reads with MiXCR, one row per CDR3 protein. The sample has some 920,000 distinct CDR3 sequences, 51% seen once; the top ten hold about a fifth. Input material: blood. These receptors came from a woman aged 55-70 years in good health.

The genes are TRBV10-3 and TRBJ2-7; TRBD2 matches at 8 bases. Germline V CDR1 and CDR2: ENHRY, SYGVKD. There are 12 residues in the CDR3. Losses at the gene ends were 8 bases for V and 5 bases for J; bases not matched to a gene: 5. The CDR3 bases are TGTGCCATCGCTAGCGGGCTCGACGAGCAGTACTTC. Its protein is CAIASGLDEQYF.

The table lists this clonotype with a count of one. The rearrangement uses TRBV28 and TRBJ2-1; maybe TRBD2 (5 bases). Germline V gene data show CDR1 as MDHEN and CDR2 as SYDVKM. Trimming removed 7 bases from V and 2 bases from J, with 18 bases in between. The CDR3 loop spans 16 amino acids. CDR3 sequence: CASNPYHSVPYNEQFF. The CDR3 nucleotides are TGTGCCAGCAATCCTTACCATAGCGTCCCCTACAATGAGCAGTTCTTC.

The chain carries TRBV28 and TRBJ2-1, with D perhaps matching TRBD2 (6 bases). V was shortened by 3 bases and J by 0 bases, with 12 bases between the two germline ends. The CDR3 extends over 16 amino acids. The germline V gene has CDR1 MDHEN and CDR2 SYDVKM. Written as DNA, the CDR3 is TGTGCCAGCAGTTTTGCGCGGGGCGGCTCCTACAATGAGCAGTTCTTC. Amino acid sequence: CASSFARGGSYNEQFF.

The CDR3 coding sequence is TGTGCCAGCAGTGAAGTTAGGCAGTTCTCCTACGAGCAGTACTTC. It translates to CASSEVRQFSYEQYF. J is TRBJ2-7 and V is TRBV2, with unresolved D. The CDR3 loop spans 15 amino acids. CDR1 SNHLY and CDR2 FYNNEI come from the germline V gene. Trimming stripped 1 base from V and 0 bases from J, with 10 bases between.